This TCR beta chain was documented in a study of vaccination effects on CD4 cells after COVID-19 (dated by TCRdb to between 2020 and 2023). Some background on the complete study: Two doses of either the BNT162b2 or the mRNA-1273 mRNA SARS-CoV-2 vaccine were administered to participants. In the study, cultures from other donors were sequenced using the Oncomine TCR Beta short-read assay on an Illumina iSeq 100. SARS-CoV-2 spike-specific CD4+ TCR repertoires from before and after mRNA vaccination were compared in COVID-19 convalescent patients and in infection-naive vaccine recipients. A total of 9 to 11 COVID-19 convalescent patients and a few SARS-CoV-2-naive healthy vaccine recipients were included in the full study. Overall study results and their limits: Limitations of the study were the small number of convalescent patients and the absence of early post-infection timepoints. Both infection-induced and vaccine-induced clones contracted markedly at late post-vaccination timepoints, which is consistent with waning T cell responses. In healthy vaccine recipients, vaccine-induced clones were almost all SARS-CoV-2 mono-reactive, with only 1 of 255 being cross-reactive with common cold coronaviruses.

To note about this clone: Its antigen is unknown. There are no base qualities to consult, and no much larger clone falls within one base.

The CDR1 and CDR2 encoded by the germline V gene (reference sequence) are MNHEY and SMNVEV. The junction shows trimming of 3 bases on V and 0 bases on J, plus 10 bases between the germline ends. From cysteine to phenylalanine, the CDR3 is 15 amino acids long. Only the CDR3 portion is preserved as DNA: 45 bases, with reading frame beginning at the first base. In the ViraFEST assay, PBMC were stimulated with viral peptide pools, and antigen-specific CD4+ T cell clonotypes were then identified by expansion using TCR sequencing. After less than 13 days of culture, CD4+ T cells were isolated with the EasySep CD4+ T cell isolation kit. The absence of prior SARS-CoV-2 infection in healthy vaccine recipients was confirmed by negative nucleocapsid antibodies before and after vaccination. Roughly 1.9 million PBMC per well were cultured with approximately 10 ug/ml peptides in IMDM containing about 5% human AB serum, 10 IU/ml IL-2 and gentamicin. On days 3 and 7, half of the culture medium was replaced with fresh IL-2-containing medium. Unless noted otherwise, every peptide stimulation condition was grown in triplicate wells. Using Ficoll-Paque Plus gradient centrifugation, PBMC were separated from whole blood and then either used fresh or cryopreserved at -140C. The overlapping peptide pools covered the spike proteins of SARS-CoV-2 as well as those of the common cold coronaviruses HCoV-NL63, HCoV-OC43 and HCoV-229E. The QIAamp micro DNA kit was used to extract genomic DNA from the cultured CD4+ T cells.

Libraries were made using the immunoSEQ multiplex PCR assay. DNA from the cultured, isolated CD4+ T cells was subjected to TCR beta CDR3 sequencing. Concerning the study's data processing: The analysis removed non-productive TCR sequences, trimmed reads to the CDR3 region, and retained only CDR3s that were 7 or more amino acids long. Antigen-specific clonotypes were identified with the MANAFEST web app by comparing expansion in peptide wells against reference cultures. For clones to be considered positive, expansion at FDR<0.05 versus reference and all other wells, an odds ratio above 5, and a frequency above 0.1% in two replicate wells were required. Clonotypes significantly expanded in SARS-CoV-2 spike wells and in at least one common cold coronavirus spike condition were defined as cross-reactive. CDR3 similarity was assessed by Levenshtein distance with the stringdist R package, and unrooted trees were built with ape in R 3.6.1. TCRdb took over this immuneACCESS table, retaining in-frame rearrangements with V and J assigned. Such tables are incomplete; in checked studies, under half of the missing clones stem from an unresolved V gene, and the remainder is unexplained. V, J and clone size are those of that table, while D and trimming were read from the DNA. This sample holds tens of thousands of clones; about four fifths were observed only once. The ten largest account for 30% of the sample.

The rearrangement combines TRBV27 with TRBJ2-3, with the D gene uncertain. The receptor was derived from a human donor who received a COVID-19 vaccine. This sample comprised CD4+ T cells from PBMCs cultured with SARS-CoV-2 spike peptides, obtained before COVID-19 vaccination. The sample's cell subset or site label, decoded: SARS-CoV-2 spike overlapping peptide pool stimulation. The DNA reads as follows: TGTGCCAGCAGTTTGCAGCACCCTAGCACAGATACGCAGTATTTT. It encodes CASSLQHPSTDTQYF.